These 15 T cell receptor beta chains originate from one sample sequenced in a study of T cell responses to AZD1222 COVID-19 vaccine. Sequenced by immunoSEQ multiplex PCR; TCRdb stores in-frame clones only, minus some. Here the sample spans 120,000 or so clones, about 89% being singletons. Sequenced material: peripheral blood, taken on day 0 of AZD1222 vaccination. All receptors come from an adult in good health.

The V gene is TRBV25-1, the J gene TRBJ1-4; D remains ambiguous. The CDR3 covers 15 residues. CDR1 and CDR2 from the germline V gene are MGHDK and SYGVNS. V gave up 1 base and J gave up 4 bases, with 10 bases separating them. The CDR3 DNA sequence: TGTGCCAGCAGTGAATCGGGCAGGTTTAATGAAAAACTGTTTTTT. This gives the protein CASSESGRFNEKLFF.

There are a few counts of this clone. This chain connects TRBV5-8 to TRBJ1-2, with D perhaps matching TRBD1 (5 bases). V was trimmed by 0 bases and J by 2 bases, leaving 17 bases between them. Germline V gene data show CDR1 as SGHTS and CDR2 as YDEGEE. CDR3 length: 17 amino acids. The CDR3 DNA follows: TGTGCCAGCAGCTTGGGTCCCGGGACTTCGAGGAACTATGGCTACACCTTC. Its protein is CASSLGPGTSRNYGYTF.

The chain has TRBV5-8 and TRBJ2-2; D perhaps matches TRBD2 (6 bases). CDR3 length equals 16 residues. Trimming shortened V by 6 bases and J by 1 base, and 16 bases separated the two germline ends. CDR1 and CDR2 from the germline V gene are SGHTS and YDEGEE. The CDR3 region has the DNA TGTGCCAGCACCAAGGAGGGACTGTTGAACACCGGGGAGCTGTTTTTT. Translated, it gives CASTKEGLLNTGELFF.

This clone has only one observation. The DNA of the CDR3 is TGTGCCAGCAGCTTGGTCGGGGTCTCCTATAATTCACCCCTCCACTTT. As protein: CASSLVGVSYNSPLHF. The chain uses TRBV5-4 and TRBJ1-6, with unresolved D. Germline V lookup: CDR1 SGHNT, CDR2 YYREEE (reference sequence). The CDR3 covers 16 residues. V lost 0 bases and J lost 0, with 7 bases in between.

This clone was counted once. The chain recombines TRBV4-1 with TRBJ1-4; D possibly corresponds to TRBD1 (5 bases). The CDR3 has 16 residues. The V gene's germline CDR1 is MGHRA and CDR2 YSYEKL. V was cut by 2 bases and J by 4 bases, with 14 bases left in between. The CDR3 protein is CASSQQIDRSNEKLFF. DNA of the CDR3: TGCGCCAGCAGCCAACAAATCGACAGAAGTAATGAAAAACTGTTTTTT.

The V call is TRBV15, the J call TRBJ1-6; the D gene is possibly TRBD1 (5 bases). V was pared by 0 bases and J by 8 bases, with 11 bases between. The CDR3 has 15 residues. From germline, CDR1 is LNHNV and CDR2 YYDKDF (reference sequence). CDR3 amino acids: CATSREWGGDSPLHF. The CDR3 nucleotides are TGTGCCACCAGCAGAGAATGGGGAGGGGATTCACCCCTCCACTTT.

The CDR3 DNA is TGTGCCAGCAGCTTATTTGGCGGGACCTACGAGCAGTACTTC. This encodes CASSLFGGTYEQYF. The chain is built from TRBV7-9 and TRBJ2-7, with a weak D call TRBD2 (6 bases). The CDR3 consists of 14 residues. The V gene lost 2 bases and the J gene lost 2 bases, with 10 bases spanning the gap. Germline values: CDR1 SEHNR, CDR2 FQNEAQ (reference sequence).

The V call is TRBV5-1, the J call TRBJ2-7, with a possible D match to TRBD1 (5 bases). Germline CDR1 is SGHRS and CDR2 is YFSETQ. Trimming pared 4 bases from V and 3 bases from J, leaving 14 bases between. The CDR3 has 14 residues. For the CDR3, the DNA is TGCGCCAGCAGCCAACAGGCGTCTAGCTACGAGCAGTACTTC. This codes for CASSQQASSYEQYF.

J is TRBJ2-7 and V is TRBV7-9; 10 nucleotides match TRBD1. The CDR3 spans 13 residues. From germline, CDR1 is SEHNR and CDR2 FQNEAQ (reference sequence). V lost 4 bases, J lost 9 bases, and 6 bases stayed unmatched. In DNA, the CDR3 is TGTGCCAGCAGCTCCCGGGACAGGGGAGGGCAGTACTTC. Translated: CASSSRDRGGQYF.

This rearrangement joins TRBV27 to TRBJ1-1, with 9 bases matching TRBD1. The CDR3 has 17 residues. V lost 4 bases and J lost 2; bases outside the gene matches: 11. CDR1 and CDR2 (germline): MNHEY, SMNVEV (reference sequence). For the CDR3, the DNA is TGTGCCAGCAGTTCGCAACAGGGGGCTCATCTAAACACTGAAGCTTTCTTT. Translating gives CASSSQQGAHLNTEAFF.

As concerns this clone: Other DNA sequences in this specimen translate into the identical CDR3. This chain links TRBV12-3 or TRBV12-4 with TRBJ1-3; D is uncertain. The V end lost 3 bases, the J end lost 1 base, and 1 base lay between the germline ends. This CDR3 is built from 12 residues. The DNA for the CDR3 is TGTGCCAGCAGTTTGTCTGGAAACACCATATATTTT. Protein product: CASSLSGNTIYF.

This chain links TRBV29-1 with TRBJ2-2; D is undetermined. CDR1 SQVTM and CDR2 ANQGSEA come from the germline V gene. Trimming stripped 5 bases from V and 4 bases from J, with 2 bases between. The CDR3 has 10 residues. The CDR3 DNA follows: TGCAGCGTTTCCACCGGGGAGCTGTTTTTT. The encoded protein is CSVSTGELFF.

The chain is built from TRBV6-5 and TRBJ2-1, with D tentatively TRBD2 (5 bases). The CDR3 is 14 residues long. Germline CDR1 reads MNHEY; CDR2 reads SVGAGI. V was trimmed by 8 bases and J by 3 bases, leaving 14 bases between them. CDR3 region: CASRGGFSYNEQFF. DNA for the CDR3: TGTGCCAGCCGGGGTGGTTTCAGCTACAATGAGCAGTTCTTC.

The chain recombines TRBV4-1 with TRBJ2-2; possible D gene TRBD2, 5 bases. Germline lookup yields CDR1 MGHRA and CDR2 YSYEKL. The CDR3 is made up of 17 amino acids. Trimming took off 0 bases at V and 6 bases at J, with 17 bases between the two ends. CDR3 region: CASSQDGPGSAPGELFF. The CDR3, as DNA: TGCGCCAGCAGCCAAGATGGACCGGGAAGTGCCCCCGGGGAGCTGTTTTTT.

V gene TRBV19 combines with J gene TRBJ1-5; no definite D call. The CDR3 covers 16 residues. Germline CDR1 and CDR2: LNHDA and SQIVND (reference sequence). V was cut by 5 bases and J by 3 bases, with 17 bases left in between. The DNA of the CDR3 is TGTGCCAGTAGTCTGTCGTCGCGAGGGAACAATCAGCCCCAGCATTTT. Amino acids: CASSLSSRGNNQPQHF.